This T cell receptor beta chain derives from a study of molecular identifiers for immune sequencing clone quantification. Making the bulk TCR libraries relied on previously described methods and listed TCR primers. TCRdb reprocessed the PCR reads via MiXCR and lists one record per CDR3 protein. The sample carries fewer than 10,000 distinct CDR3 sequences, roughly a fifth recorded once. Ten or more counts support this clonotype. Looked up from germline, CDR1 is GTSNPN and CDR2 is SVGIG (reference sequence). After removal of 0 bases from V and 5 bases from J, the junction contained 6 bases not matched to a gene. The CDR3 spans 14 residues. Naive CD8 T cells were FACS-sorted by CD8+CD4-CCR7+CD45RA+ markers.

The rearrangement uses TRBV30 and TRBJ2-7; TRBD2 matches 8 bases. This clonotype was obtained from a human donor in good health. Some libraries in this study had Jurkat cell RNA spiked in. The sample comprised naive CD8+ T cells from blood, with Jurkat cell RNA spiked in. Subset meaning: FACS-sorted CD8+CD4-CCR7+CD45RA+ naive T cells. CDR3 sequence (DNA): TGTGCCTGGAGTGTATCGGGGGGGGCGGACGAGCAGTACTTC. This encodes CAWSVSGGADEQYF.